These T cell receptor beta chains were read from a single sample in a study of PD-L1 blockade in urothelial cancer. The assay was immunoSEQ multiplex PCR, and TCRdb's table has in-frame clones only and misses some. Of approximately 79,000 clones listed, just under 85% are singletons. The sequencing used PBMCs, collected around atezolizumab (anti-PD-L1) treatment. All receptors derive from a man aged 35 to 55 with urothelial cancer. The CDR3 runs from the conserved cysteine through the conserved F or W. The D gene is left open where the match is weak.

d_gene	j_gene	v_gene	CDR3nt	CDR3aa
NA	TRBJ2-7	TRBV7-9	TGTGCCAGCAGCTTGACTAACCACGAGCAGTACTTC	CASSLTNHEQYF
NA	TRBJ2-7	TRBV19	TGTGCCAGTAAGCCGAGACAGGAATCCTACGAGCAGTACTTC	CASKPRQESYEQYF
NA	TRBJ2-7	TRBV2	TGTGCCAGCTCCGGGGGCTACGAGCAGTACTTC	CASSGGYEQYF
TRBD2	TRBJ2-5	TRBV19	TGTGCCAGTAGTTTAACGGGACTAGCGGATCAAGAGACCCAGTACTTC	CASSLTGLADQETQYF
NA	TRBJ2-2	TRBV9	TGTGCCAGCAGCGTCGACCCATCGGGGTCCGGGGAGCTGTTTTTT	CASSVDPSGSGELFF
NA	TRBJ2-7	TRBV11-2	TGTGCCAGTCACGACAGAAGGACAGCCTACGAGCAGTACTTC	CASHDRRTAYEQYF
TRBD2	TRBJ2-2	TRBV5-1	TGCGCCAGCAGCTTGGTACTAGCGGGAACCGCGAACACCGGGGAGCTGTTTTTT	CASSLVLAGTANTGELFF
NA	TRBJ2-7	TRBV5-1	TGCGCCAGTACCCCCGGGACACCGCCCTACGAGCAGTACTTC	CASTPGTPPYEQYF
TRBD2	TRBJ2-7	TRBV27	TGTGCCAGCAGTCCTGGGACTAACTACGAGCAGTACTTC	CASSPGTNYEQYF
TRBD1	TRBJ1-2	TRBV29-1	TGCAGCGCTGAGGACAGGGCCAACTATGGCTACACCTTC	CSAEDRANYGYTF
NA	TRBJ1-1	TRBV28	TGTGCCAGCAGTTCTCGAGTTTGGCAGGCAGACACTGAAGCTTTCTTT	CASSSRVWQADTEAFF
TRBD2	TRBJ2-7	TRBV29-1	TGCAGCGTTGCCCGCCCGGGAGGGCCCTCCTACGAGCAGTACTTC	CSVARPGGPSYEQYF
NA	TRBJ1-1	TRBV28	TGTGCCAGCAGGGAGGGAGGGACTGAAGCTTTCTTT	CASREGGTEAFF